Here is one T cell receptor (beta chain) with its context. The length of the CDR3 is 15 residues. Germline CDR1 SGDLS, CDR2 YYNGEE. V lost 5 bases and J lost 4; bases outside the gene matches: 7. This specimen comes from a study of blood T cell repertoires in COVID-19. Whole-study context: Collection of acute and convalescent COVID-19 samples took place in the United States, Italy and Spain. Sample material is recorded as cDNA or gDNA derived from T cells, B-cell-depleted T cells, or PBMCs.

Libraries were prepared by immunoSEQ multiplex PCR; TCRdb keeps only in-frame clonotypes and omits some of them. This table holds over 200,000 clones, 88% found once. The chain employs TRBV9 and TRBJ2-7; 12 positions match TRBD1. The clonotype originates from a young man with active or convalescent COVID-19. The sequenced material came from peripheral blood. The DNA of the CDR3 is TGTGCCAGCAGTCCCGGGACAGGGGGCATGTACGAGCAGTACTTC. Protein: CASSPGTGGMYEQYF.